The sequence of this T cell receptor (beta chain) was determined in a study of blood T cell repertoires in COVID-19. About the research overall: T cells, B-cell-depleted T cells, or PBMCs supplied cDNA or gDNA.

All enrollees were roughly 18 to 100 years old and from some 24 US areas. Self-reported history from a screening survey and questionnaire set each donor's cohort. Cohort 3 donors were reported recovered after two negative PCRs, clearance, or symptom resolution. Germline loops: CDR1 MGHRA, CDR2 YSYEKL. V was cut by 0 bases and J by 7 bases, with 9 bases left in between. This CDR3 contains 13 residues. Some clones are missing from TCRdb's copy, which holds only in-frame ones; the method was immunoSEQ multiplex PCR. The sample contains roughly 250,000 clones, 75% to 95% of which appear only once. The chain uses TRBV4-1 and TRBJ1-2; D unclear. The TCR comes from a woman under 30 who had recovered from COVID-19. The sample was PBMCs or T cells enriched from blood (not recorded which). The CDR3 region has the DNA TGCGCCAGCAGCCAAGATTTCGGTGGTGGCTACACCTTC. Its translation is CASSQDFGGGYTF.